A single sample is the source of the 20 T cell receptor beta chains below, sequenced in a study of sequential checkpoint blockade in melanoma. Profiling relied on immunoSEQ multiplex PCR, and the TCRdb table lists in-frame clones only, not all of them. This sample has under 40,000 clones, with over 75% found just once. Treatment specified: randomized to nivolumab then ipilimumab (arm A) or the reverse (arm B). The sample consisted of CD8+ T cells sorted from blood (inferred from file names), taken from a patient given nivolumab and ipilimumab in sequence. These receptors all come from a human donor with melanoma.

The rearrangement uses TRBV28 and TRBJ2-5, with D uncertain. Trimming shortened V by 8 bases and J by 0 bases, and 10 bases separated the two germline ends. The germline gives CDR1 MDHEN, CDR2 SYDVKM. This CDR3 is 13 amino acids long. The CDR3 sequence: CASVAWYQETQYF. Here the CDR3 DNA reads TGTGCCAGCGTAGCTTGGTACCAAGAGACCCAGTACTTC.

The sample holds a few counts of this clone. The rearrangement uses TRBV19 and TRBJ1-4; D unclear. Germline assignment: CDR1 LNHDA and CDR2 SQIVND (reference sequence). Trimming removed 3 bases from V and 4 bases from J, with 6 bases in between. CDR3 length: 13 residues. CDR3 in DNA: TGTGCCAGTAGTATTGGGCTTAATGAAAAACTGTTTTTT. It is translated as CASSIGLNEKLFF. The entire variable domain, with the rest obtained from reference TRBV19 and TRBJ1-4, is as follows: DGGITQSPKYLFRKEGQNVTLSCEQNLNHDAMYWYRQDPGQGLRLIYYSQIVNDFQKGDIAEGYSVSREKKESFPLTVTSAQKNPTAFYLCASSIGLNEKLFFGSGTQLSVL.

This clone was seen a single time. The gene calls are TRBV28 and TRBJ2-1, with 16 bases matching TRBD2. CDR3 length: 19 residues. CDR1 and CDR2 from the germline V gene are MDHEN and SYDVKM. V shed 4 bases, J shed 5 bases, and the junction held 11 bases outside the gene matches. CDR3 region: CASSSPPGTSGRAHNEQFF. The CDR3 DNA is TGTGCCAGCAGTTCCCCCCCCGGGACTAGCGGGAGGGCCCACAATGAGCAGTTCTTC.

The chain couples TRBV7-9 to TRBJ1-2, with no clear D. The CDR3 length is 13 residues. Deletions cut 1 base from V and 8 bases from J, with 11 bases between. Germline V lookup: CDR1 SEHNR, CDR2 FQNEAQ (reference sequence). CDR3 bases: TGTGCCAGCAGCTTAGGATCCCAGAGGGGCTACACCTTC. Translated, it gives CASSLGSQRGYTF.

The genes are TRBV6-5 and TRBJ2-3; the D is unclear. Trimming left V 3 bases short and J 0 bases short, with 7 bases between. Germline V CDR1 and CDR2: MNHEY, SVGAGI. This CDR3 spans 14 amino acids. In DNA form, the CDR3 reads TGTGCCAGCAGTTATGCAGTAAGCACAGATACGCAGTATTTT. Protein: CASSYAVSTDTQYF.

This sequence joins TRBV19 and TRBJ2-2; D ambiguous. V was clipped by 3 bases and J by 6 bases, with 14 bases between them. Per the germline V gene, CDR1 is LNHDA and CDR2 is SQIVND (reference sequence). There are 15 residues in the CDR3. The chain's CDR3 is CASSILSSLAGELFF. The CDR3 DNA reads TGTGCCAGTAGTATTCTTTCCAGTTTGGCCGGGGAGCTGTTTTTT.

About this clone itself: The sample holds other DNA sequences that translate to the same CDR3. The chain carries TRBV4-3 and TRBJ2-1; D is ambiguous. The germline CDR1 and CDR2 sequences are LGHNA and YSLEER. Trimming took off 1 base at V and 2 bases at J, with 9 bases between the two ends. The CDR3 runs to 15 residues. The CDR3 here is CASSQGTAAYNEQFF. The CDR3 DNA reads TGCGCCAGCAGCCAAGGAACAGCCGCCTACAATGAGCAGTTCTTC.

Here the CDR3 DNA reads TGTGCCAGCAGTCTCCGGACAGGGAGGTCCTACGAGCAGTACTTC. Its protein is CASSLRTGRSYEQYF. The V and J genes are TRBV27 and TRBJ2-7; 8 nucleotides line up with TRBD1. The germline V gene encodes CDR1 MNHEY and CDR2 SMNVEV (reference sequence). After removal of 5 bases from V and 1 base from J, the junction contained 7 bases not matched to a gene. The CDR3 spans 15 residues.

The rearrangement links TRBV13 to TRBJ2-3; D remains unclear. The germline gives CDR1 PRHDT, CDR2 FYEKMQ (reference sequence). V shed 5 bases and J shed 2 bases, with 8 bases lying between them. There are 13 residues in the CDR3. This CDR3 reads CASSPGVTDTQYF. The CDR3 DNA is TGTGCCAGCAGCCCCGGTGTCACAGATACGCAGTATTTT.

The rearrangement links TRBV5-4 to TRBJ2-3; D is unclear. The length of the CDR3 is 12 residues. CDR1 is SGHNT and CDR2 is YYREEE in the germline V gene (reference sequence). Trimming took off 0 bases at V and 5 bases at J, with 4 bases between the two ends. The CDR3 protein is CASSLGVDTQYF. The CDR3 DNA is TGTGCCAGCAGCTTGGGAGTAGATACGCAGTATTTT.

V and J are TRBV30 and TRBJ2-4; D might be TRBD2 (6 bases). This CDR3 comprises 15 residues. Looked up from germline, CDR1 is GTSNPN and CDR2 is SVGIG (reference sequence). Trimming left V 3 bases short and J 3 bases short, with 15 bases between. The CDR3 is CAWSLAFGGKNIQYF. The CDR3 nucleotides read TGTGCCTGGAGCCTAGCTTTCGGGGGCAAAAACATTCAGTACTTC.

The chain uses TRBV7-2 and TRBJ1-1; D ambiguous. CDR3 length equals 17 residues. The germline CDR1 and CDR2 sequences are SGHTA and FQGNSA. The V end was cut by 3 bases, the J end by 0 bases, with 17 bases between. The CDR3 loop reads CASSLSLARQLNTEAFF. The CDR3 bases are TGTGCCAGCAGCTTGTCTTTAGCCCGTCAGCTGAACACTGAAGCTTTCTTT.

The J gene is TRBJ1-2, the V gene TRBV27; D is possibly TRBD1 (5 bases). Per germline, CDR1 MNHEY and CDR2 SMNVEV (reference sequence). The CDR3 is made up of 15 amino acids. V gave up 5 bases and J gave up 5 bases, with 18 bases separating them. The CDR3 loop is CASSEVGLPIYGYTF. In nucleotides, the CDR3 is TGTGCCAGCAGTGAGGTGGGGCTTCCAATATATGGCTACACCTTC.

The chain joins TRBV4-3 to TRBJ2-3; 10 bases are a match to TRBD2. Germline values: CDR1 LGHNA, CDR2 YSLEER. The J segment lost 6 bases and the V segment lost 0 bases, leaving 9 bases of the junction unmatched. CDR3 length: 17 amino acids. The CDR3 nucleotides read TGCGCCAGCAGCCAAGATCGGCTAGCGGGGGTTAGGGATACGCAGTATTTT. Its translation: CASSQDRLAGVRDTQYF.

This clone was detected a few times. This chain uses TRBV15 with TRBJ2-1; D is unclear. Germline V CDR1 and CDR2: LNHNV, YYDKDF (reference sequence). The CDR3 is made up of 16 amino acids. Trimming removed 0 bases at V and 1 base at J, with 10 bases between. The CDR3 bases are TGTGCCACCAGCAGAGATCGAGTGTATTCCTACAATGAGCAGTTCTTC. Amino acid sequence: CATSRDRVYSYNEQFF.

The chain couples TRBV12-5 to TRBJ2-1, with 10 bases matching TRBD2. CDR1 and CDR2 from the germline V gene are LGHNT and FRNRAP. The J segment lost 5 bases and the V segment lost 4 bases, leaving 8 bases of the junction unmatched. The length of the CDR3 is 16 residues. The chain's CDR3 is CASGSIKREGHNEQFF. DNA for the CDR3: TGTGCTAGTGGTTCAATAAAGCGGGAGGGCCACAATGAGCAGTTCTTC.

This clone appeared once. The V and J genes are TRBV7-3 and TRBJ2-2; D is perhaps TRBD2 (5 bases). The germline gives CDR1 SGHTA, CDR2 FQGTGA. V was clipped by 6 bases and J by 6 bases, with 11 bases between them. The CDR3 covers 13 residues. In DNA form, the CDR3 reads TGTGCCAGCAGAAATAGCGCGGCCGGGGAGCTGTTTTTT. It codes for CASRNSAAGELFF.

This chain links TRBV27 with TRBJ1-1, with D uncertain. V was pared by 7 bases and J by 4 bases, with 22 bases between. The CDR3 covers 16 residues. CDR1 MNHEY and CDR2 SMNVEV come from the germline V gene (reference sequence). The CDR3 region is CASMGRYGWLGTEAFF. The CDR3, as DNA: TGTGCCAGCATGGGCCGATACGGTTGGTTGGGCACTGAAGCTTTCTTT.

The V gene is TRBV10-3, the J gene TRBJ2-7; 13 nucleotides agree with TRBD2. CDR3 length equals 17 residues. Germline CDR1 ENHRY, CDR2 SYGVKD. With V trimmed by 4 bases and J by 2 bases, 8 bases remained unmatched. The DNA for the CDR3 is TGTGCCATCAGTGTAGGACTAGCGGGAGATACCCCCTACGAGCAGTACGTC. This gives the protein CAISVGLAGDTPYEQYV.

The CDR3 is CASSQGTGTSYEQYF. DNA of the CDR3: TGCGCCAGCAGCCAGGGGACAGGGACCTCCTACGAGCAGTACTTC. This sequence joins TRBV5-1 and TRBJ2-5; 9 nucleotides match TRBD1. The assigned J gene may be wrong: the sequence end matches TRBJ2-7 better. Germline V gene sequence: CDR1 SGHRS, CDR2 YFSETQ. The CDR3 is made up of 15 amino acids.